A single sample is the source of the 26 T cell receptor beta chains below, sequenced in a study of T cells in Graves' hyperthyroidism and ophthalmopathy. RNA transcripts served as the template for amplifying TCR beta CDR3 regions. HTBI primers were employed in a first-round RT-PCR of the TCR CDR3. Each CDR3 protein is one row after TCRdb ran MiXCR on the multiplex PCR reads. The sample holds about 610,000 distinct CDR3 sequences, 14% to 15% seen once. The specimen sequenced was blood. The source is a middle-aged woman with Graves' ophthalmopathy.

The rearrangement joins TRBV7-2 to TRBJ2-5; 7 nucleotides match TRBD1. Germline V gene lookup returns CDR1 SGHTA and CDR2 FQGNSA. J was trimmed by 5 bases and V by 7 bases; bases with no gene match: 10. The CDR3 has 14 amino acids. CDR3 amino acids: CASNNRGIGETQYF. The DNA of the CDR3 is TGTGCCAGCAACAACAGGGGTATAGGGGAGACCCAGTACTTC.

This clonotype was recorded at least ten times. The chain recombines TRBV6-2 or TRBV6-3 with TRBJ1-5, with TRBD1 matching over 7 bases. With 6 bases clipped from V and 10 bases from J, the junction kept 12 bases outside the gene matches. Germline V CDR1 and CDR2: MNHEY, SVGEGT. There are 14 residues in the CDR3. In DNA form, the CDR3 reads TGTGCCAGCAGGAGACAGGGAGGGCATTACCCCCAGCATTTT. Translating it yields CASRRQGGHYPQHF.

This clonotype was found a few times. The V and J genes are TRBV5-4 and TRBJ2-7; 8 bases line up with TRBD1. This CDR3 is 14 amino acids long. Germline CDR1 is SGHNT and CDR2 is YYREEE (reference sequence). The V segment lost 3 bases and the J segment 3 bases; nucleotides outside the gene matches: 5. CDR3 in DNA: TGTGCCAGCAGCTCCTGGGACAGGAACTACGAGCAGTACTTC. This gives the protein CASSSWDRNYEQYF.

This clonotype was counted ten times or more. The rearrangement joins TRBV24-1 to TRBJ2-7, with 11 positions matching TRBD2. The CDR3 is made up of 15 amino acids. In germline, CDR1 is KGHDR, CDR2 SFDVKD. The junction had 5 bases not matched to a gene; V was cut back by 4 bases and J by 4 bases. DNA for the CDR3: TGTGCCACCAGTGACCCAACTAGCGGGAGTTACGAGCAGTACTTC. It specifies CATSDPTSGSYEQYF.

This clonotype showed up many times. V gene TRBV19 combines with J gene TRBJ1-5; possibly TRBD1 for D (6 bases). Trimming took 6 bases from V and 1 from J, leaving 16 bases between them. The germline V gene encodes CDR1 LNHDA and CDR2 SQIVND (reference sequence). The CDR3 is made up of 16 amino acids. The CDR3 DNA sequence: TGTGCCAGTAGCGGGGGGGCAGGGGTAAGCAATCAGCCCCAGCATTTT. Protein: CASSGGAGVSNQPQHF. Together with reference TRBV19 and TRBJ1-5, the CDR3 gives the full variable domain: DGGITQSPKYLFRKEGQNVTLSCEQNLNHDAMYWYRQDPGQGLRLIYYSQIVNDFQKGDIAEGYSVSREKKESFPLTVTSAQKNPTAFYLCASSGGAGVSNQPQHFGDGTRLSIL.

This clonotype was counted ten times or more. The junction departs from germline at one end; a sequencing error may be responsible. The V gene is TRBV28, the J gene TRBJ2-7, with 14 nucleotides matching TRBD2. Germline V gene sequence: CDR1 MDHEN, CDR2 SYDVKM. The CDR3 has 12 residues. CDR3 loop: CASSPGTSGGAF. The CDR3 DNA reads TGTGCCAGCAGTCCGGGGACTAGCGGGGGCGCCTTC.

This clonotype was picked up a small number of times. The chain employs TRBV5-1 and TRBJ1-1; the D gene is possibly TRBD1 (6 bases). Germline V CDR1 and CDR2: SGHRS, YFSETQ. The V end was cut by 4 bases, the J end by 2 bases, with 15 bases between. The CDR3 is 15 amino acids. CDR3 sequence (DNA): TGCGCCAGCAGCCCCAACAGGGAAATCAACACTGAAGCTTTCTTT. Protein sequence: CASSPNREINTEAFF.

The gene calls are TRBV20-1 and TRBJ2-2; no reliable D call. V lost 1 base to trimming and J lost 5 bases, with 8 bases between them. The CDR3 is made up of 13 amino acids. From germline, CDR1 is DFQATT and CDR2 SNEGSKA (reference sequence). In nucleotides, the CDR3 is TGCAGTGCTAGAGGTCCGCTAACCGGGGAGCTGTTTTTT. It specifies CSARGPLTGELFF.

This clonotype showed up many times. This sequence joins TRBV28 and TRBJ2-7; 11 bases map to TRBD1. Per the germline V gene, CDR1 is MDHEN and CDR2 is SYDVKM. The V segment lost 3 bases and the J segment 7 bases; nucleotides outside the gene matches: 5. This CDR3 spans 14 amino acids. CDR3: CASSLGTGGREQYF. The CDR3 nucleotides read TGTGCCAGCAGTTTGGGGACAGGGGGGCGGGAGCAGTACTTC.

To note about this clonotype: This may be a read error, as it is one base from a much larger clone. DNA for the CDR3: TGTGCCTGCACCGACTCAGGATGGGGGGCTCTATCTGGAAACACCATATATTTT. It encodes CACTDSGWGALSGNTIYF. The chain uses TRBV6-4 and TRBJ1-3, with a possible D match to TRBD1 (6 bases). V dropped 11 bases and J dropped 1 base, with 27 bases sitting between them. Germline V gene data show CDR1 as MRHNA and CDR2 as SNTAGT. CDR3 length: 18 amino acids.

The sample holds a few counts of this clonotype. The chain joins TRBV4-1 to TRBJ1-5; D not certain. This CDR3 region has 15 residues. V was shortened by 0 bases and J by 7 bases, with 13 bases between the two germline ends. Per germline, CDR1 MGHRA and CDR2 YSYEKL. The CDR3 DNA reads as TGCGCCAGCAGCCAAGAGGAGAGGGCCAGGCAGCCCCAGCATTTT. This codes for CASSQEERARQPQHF.

This clonotype was counted once. This could be a read error, since a much larger clone is one nucleotide away. V and J are TRBV15 and TRBJ2-7; D unclear. From germline, CDR1 is LNHNV and CDR2 YYDKDF (reference sequence). This CDR3 contains 15 residues. The CDR3 DNA is TGTGCCACCAGCAGAGTTTGGAGTGGTAACTACGGGCAGTACTTC. Its protein product is CATSRVWSGNYGQYF.

This clonotype was recorded once. V gene TRBV20-1 combines with J gene TRBJ2-5; TRBD2 aligns across 10 bases. Losses at the gene ends were 3 bases for V and 5 bases for J; bases not matched to a gene: 9. The CDR3 runs 15 residues. The germline gives CDR1 DFQATT, CDR2 SNEGSKA (reference sequence). Written as DNA, the CDR3 is TGCAGTGCTAGTATTCCGGGACTAGCGCTGGAGACCCAGTACTTC. This encodes CSASIPGLALETQYF.

This clonotype was detected many times. V and J are TRBV28 and TRBJ2-7; TRBD1 is a possible D gene (6 bases). Germline lookup yields CDR1 MDHEN and CDR2 SYDVKM. Trimming removed 6 bases at V and 0 bases at J, with 15 bases between. CDR3 length: 15 residues. CDR3 amino acids: CASSAPRDTSYEQYF. CDR3 nucleotide sequence: TGTGCCAGCAGCGCTCCTCGGGACACCTCCTACGAGCAGTACTTC.

This clonotype was observed at least ten times. The V and J genes are TRBV10-3 and TRBJ1-2; tentative D call: TRBD1 (5 bases). CDR3 length equals 13 residues. CDR1 and CDR2 (germline): ENHRY, SYGVKD. V gave up 8 bases and J gave up 7 bases, with 17 bases separating them. CDR3 in DNA: TGTGCCATCGTAAACTCACAGAGGGGTGGCTACACCTTC. This gives the protein CAIVNSQRGGYTF.

There are many counts of this clonotype. The rearrangement links TRBV2 to TRBJ2-7, with 8 bases fitting TRBD2. CDR1 is SNHLY and CDR2 is FYNNEI in the germline V gene. The CDR3 is 13 amino acids. V trimming: 6 bases; J trimming: 4 bases; junction bases outside the gene matches: 5. The CDR3 DNA sequence: TGTGCCAGCAGGGGGACTAGGAGATACGAGCAGTACTTC. Translated: CASRGTRRYEQYF.

To note about this clonotype: A much more abundant neighbour one base away suggests this may be a read error. This chain uses TRBV16 with TRBJ2-5; a possible D gene is TRBD2 (5 bases). The V end was cut by 2 bases, the J end by 5 bases, with 18 bases between. Germline values: CDR1 KGHSY, CDR2 FQNENV. The CDR3 runs 16 residues. The CDR3 DNA follows: TGTGCCAGCAGCCAACAAACCGGGATAGGGTCCGAGACCCAGTACTTC. It specifies CASSQQTGIGSETQYF. Full variable domain (outside the CDR3, taken from reference TRBV16 and TRBJ2-5): GEEVAQTPKHLVRGEGQKAKLYCAPIKGHSYVFWYQQVLKNEFKFLISFQNENVFDETGMPKERFSAKCLPNSPCSLEIQATKLEDSAVYFCASSQQTGIGSETQYFGPGTRLLVL.

This clonotype was seen just once. Given a much more abundant clone one base away, this may be a read error. The V call is TRBV11-1, the J call TRBJ2-5, with 10 nucleotides matching TRBD2. Per germline, CDR1 SGHAT and CDR2 FQDESV (reference sequence). This CDR3 has 17 residues. The V segment lost 5 bases and the J segment 5 bases; nucleotides outside the gene matches: 14. This CDR3 reads CASSPGLVAGGGETQYF. DNA for the CDR3: TGTGCCAGCAGCCCCGGACTGGTAGCGGGAGGTGGCGAGACCCAGTACTTC. Full variable domain (missing parts from reference TRBV11-1 and TRBJ2-5): EAEVAQSPRYKITEKSQAVAFWCDPISGHATLYWYRQILGQGPELLVQFQDESVVDDSQLPKDRFSAERLKGVDSTLKIQPAELGDSAMYLCASSPGLVAGGGETQYFGPGTRLLVL.

Only a few counts were recorded for this clonotype. This chain uses TRBV30 with TRBJ1-2, with D hard to call. Germline CDR1 is GTSNPN and CDR2 is SVGIG (reference sequence). This CDR3 has 12 amino acids. The germline V and J ends were trimmed by 0 bases and 8 bases, with 10 bases remaining between them. CDR3 in amino acids: CAWSVTVGGYTF. CDR3 DNA sequence: TGTGCCTGGAGTGTAACCGTGGGAGGCTACACCTTC. Complete variable domain (other parts from reference TRBV30 and TRBJ1-2): SQTIHQWPATLVQPVGSPLSLECTVEGTSNPNLYWYRQAAGRGLQLLFYSVGIGQISSEVPQNLSASRPQDRQFILSSKKLLLSDSGFYLCAWSVTVGGYTFGSGTRLTVV.

This clonotype was counted at least ten times. This may come from a read error, since a much larger clone is one base off. V is TRBV6-2 or TRBV6-3 and J is TRBJ1-1, with TRBD1 identical over 12 bases. V shed 6 bases, J shed 4 bases, and the junction held 12 bases outside the gene matches. Germline CDR1 reads MNHEY; CDR2 reads SVGEGT. There are 17 residues in the CDR3. The CDR3 coding sequence is TGTGCCAGCAGGCTATGCCGGGACAGGGGGCGAATCACTGAAGCTTTCTTT. Translating gives CASRLCRDRGRITEAFF.

This clonotype came up many times. The CDR3 sequence: CASRGTGGVRAKNIQYF. Written as DNA, the CDR3 is TGTGCCAGCAGGGGGACAGGGGGCGTTCGGGCCAAAAACATTCAGTACTTC. V gene TRBV12-3 or TRBV12-4 combines with J gene TRBJ2-4; 12 bases match TRBD1. This CDR3 spans 17 amino acids. V was clipped by 6 bases and J by 1 base; unmatched bases: 7.

This clonotype has just a few counts. The chain links TRBV6-5 to TRBJ1-1; D gene ambiguous. V lost 7 bases to trimming and J lost 1 base, with 19 bases between them. Germline V gives CDR1 MNHEY, CDR2 SVGAGI. CDR3 size: 16 residues. The CDR3 sequence: CASTSYRTASNTEAFF. CDR3 nucleotides: TGTGCCAGCACTTCATATCGGACCGCCTCGAACACTGAAGCTTTCTTT.

About this clonotype itself: A much larger clone sits a single nucleotide away, making a read error possible. The rearrangement joins TRBV12-5 to TRBJ2-2; D uncertain. Germline V gene data show CDR1 as LGHNT and CDR2 as FRNRAP. The CDR3 contains 14 residues. CDR3 in DNA: TGTGCTAGTGGCAATACACCGAAGACCGGGGAGCTGTTTTTT. It codes for CASGNTPKTGELFF.

This clonotype was recorded many times. This chain connects TRBV2 to TRBJ1-1, with 8 bases identical to TRBD1. V shed 8 bases and J 5 bases; nucleotides not matched to a gene: 13. This CDR3 has 15 amino acids. CDR1 and CDR2 from the germline V gene are SNHLY and FYNNEI. CDR3: CASRPGRGLGTEAFF. CDR3 sequence (DNA): TGTGCCAGCCGGCCTGGCAGGGGGCTGGGGACTGAAGCTTTCTTT. Full variable domain (remainder filled in from reference TRBV2 and TRBJ1-1): EPEVTQTPSHQVTQMGQEVILRCVPISNHLYFYWYRQILGQKVEFLVSFYNNEISEKSEIFDDQFSVERPDGSNFTLKIRSTKLEDSAMYFCASRPGRGLGTEAFFGQGTRLTVV.

This clonotype appeared many times. The genes are TRBV6-2 or TRBV6-3 and TRBJ1-2; D is ambiguous. This CDR3 spans 15 amino acids. Per germline, CDR1 MNHEY and CDR2 SVGEGT. Trimming took off 0 bases at V and 4 bases at J, with 12 bases between the two ends. CDR3 sequence (DNA): TGTGCCAGCAGTTACTCGGGCCGGCGGATCTATGGCTACACCTTC. Translated: CASSYSGRRIYGYTF.

In this sample, this clonotype turned up many times. This chain uses TRBV30 with TRBJ1-5; D remains unclear. The CDR3 covers 14 residues. CDR1 is GTSNPN, CDR2 SVGIG, per germline (reference sequence). V was clipped by 0 bases and J by 1 base, with 7 bases between them. CDR3 bases: TGTGCCTGGAGTGTACTGGGGAGCAATCAGCCCCAGCATTTT. It is translated as CAWSVLGSNQPQHF.